This T cell receptor (beta chain) originates from a study of T cell repertoires in cytomegalovirus infection. Study summary: Shared public TCR beta signatures pointed to both CMV infection and a matching HLA type. The study's findings and limits: Identification of carriers of CMV plus the relevant HLA was performed using cumulative public TCR beta family frequency. Dominating the ex vivo response were HLA-C-restricted CMV-specific TCR beta clonotypes.

Via MiXCR, TCRdb re-called the reads, giving one row per CDR3 protein. The sample includes about 890,000 distinct CDR3 sequences, about a third of them seen just once. This clonotype has only a few counts. Its target is not known. This TCR was sampled from a human donor in good health (CMV status not recorded). Some clones in this sample may be carry-over from other donors' samples. The sample here was cultured CD8+ T cells from PBMCs, taken from culture after CMV antigen stimulation.

The CDR3: CATSRDLGGSYEQYV. The CDR3 nucleotides are TGTGCCACCAGCAGAGATCTGGGAGGATCGTACGAGCAGTACGTC. This chain joins TRBV15 and TRBJ2-7, with D perhaps TRBD2 (6 bases). Germline V gene lookup returns CDR1 LNHNV and CDR2 YYDKDF (reference sequence). This CDR3 comprises 15 residues. V was cut by 0 bases and J by 4 bases, with 13 bases left in between.